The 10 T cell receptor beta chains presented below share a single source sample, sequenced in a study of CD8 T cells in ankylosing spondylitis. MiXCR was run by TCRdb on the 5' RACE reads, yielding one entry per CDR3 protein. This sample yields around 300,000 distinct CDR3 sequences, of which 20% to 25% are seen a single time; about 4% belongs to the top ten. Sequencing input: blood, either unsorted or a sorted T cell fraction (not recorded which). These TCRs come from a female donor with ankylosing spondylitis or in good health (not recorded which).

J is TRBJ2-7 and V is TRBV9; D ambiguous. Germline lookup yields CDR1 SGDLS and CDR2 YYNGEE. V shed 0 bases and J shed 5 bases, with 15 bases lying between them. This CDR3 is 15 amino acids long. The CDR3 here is CASSVEVGSVDEQYF. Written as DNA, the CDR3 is TGTGCCAGCAGCGTAGAGGTAGGGTCAGTCGACGAGCAGTACTTC.

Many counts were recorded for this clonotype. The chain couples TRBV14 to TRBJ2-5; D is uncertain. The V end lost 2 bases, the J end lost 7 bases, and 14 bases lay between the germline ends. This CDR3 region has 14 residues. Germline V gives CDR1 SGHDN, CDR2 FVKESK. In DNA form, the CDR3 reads TGTGCCAGCAGCCAAAGGTCCCGACTGGGGACCCAGTACTTC. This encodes CASSQRSRLGTQYF.

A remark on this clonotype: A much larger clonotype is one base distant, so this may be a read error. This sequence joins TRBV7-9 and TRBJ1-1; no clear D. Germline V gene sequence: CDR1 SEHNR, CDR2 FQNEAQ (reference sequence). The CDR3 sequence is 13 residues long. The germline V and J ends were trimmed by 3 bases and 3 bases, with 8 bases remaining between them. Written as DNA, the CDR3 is TGTGCCAGCAGCTTCACCATGGACACTGAAGCTTTCTTT. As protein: CASSFTMDTEAFF.

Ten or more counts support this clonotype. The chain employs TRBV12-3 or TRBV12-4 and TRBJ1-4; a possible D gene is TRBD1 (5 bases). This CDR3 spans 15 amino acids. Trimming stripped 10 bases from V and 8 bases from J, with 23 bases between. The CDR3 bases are TGTGCCACCTACGGCGAGCCCCAGGGAAGCGAAAAACTGTTTTTT. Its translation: CATYGEPQGSEKLFF.

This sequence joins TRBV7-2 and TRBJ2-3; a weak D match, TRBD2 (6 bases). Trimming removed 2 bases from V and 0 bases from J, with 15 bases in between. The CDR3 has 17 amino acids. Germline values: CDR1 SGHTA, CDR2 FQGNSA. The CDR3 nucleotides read TGTGCCAGCAGCTTAAGGGACTCCCTTTCGAGCACAGATACGCAGTATTTT. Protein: CASSLRDSLSSTDTQYF.

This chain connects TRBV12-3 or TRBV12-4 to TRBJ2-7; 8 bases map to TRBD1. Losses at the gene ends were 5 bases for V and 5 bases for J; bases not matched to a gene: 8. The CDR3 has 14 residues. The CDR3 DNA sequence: TGTGCCAGCAGTCCTACAGGGGGTTGGGACGAGCAGTACTTC. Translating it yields CASSPTGGWDEQYF.

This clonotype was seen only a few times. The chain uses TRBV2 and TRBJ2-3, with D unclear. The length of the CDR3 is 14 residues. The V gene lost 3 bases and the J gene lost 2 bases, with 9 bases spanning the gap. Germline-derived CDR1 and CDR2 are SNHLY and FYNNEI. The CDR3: CASSDVGITDTQYF. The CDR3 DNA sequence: TGTGCCAGCAGTGACGTGGGTATCACAGATACGCAGTATTTT.

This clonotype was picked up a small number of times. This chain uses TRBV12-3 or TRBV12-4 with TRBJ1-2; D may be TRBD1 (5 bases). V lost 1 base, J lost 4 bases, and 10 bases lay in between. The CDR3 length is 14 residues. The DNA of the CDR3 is TGTGCCAGCAGTTTAGAGGCAGGGTTCTATGGCTACACCTTC. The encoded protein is CASSLEAGFYGYTF.

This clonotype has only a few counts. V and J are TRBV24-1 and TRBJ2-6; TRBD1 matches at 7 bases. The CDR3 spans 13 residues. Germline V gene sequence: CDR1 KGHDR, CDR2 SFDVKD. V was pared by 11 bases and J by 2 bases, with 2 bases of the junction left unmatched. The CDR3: CAIQGAGANVLTF. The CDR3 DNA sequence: TGTGCCATCCAGGGGGCTGGGGCCAACGTCCTGACTTTC.

The CDR3 is CSARGEGRVNEQFF. The DNA for the CDR3 is TGCAGTGCTAGAGGGGAGGGCCGTGTCAATGAGCAGTTCTTC. This chain joins TRBV20-1 and TRBJ2-1, with 7 bases lining up with TRBD2. CDR1 DFQATT and CDR2 SNEGSKA come from the germline V gene (reference sequence). This CDR3 is built from 14 residues. V was clipped by 1 base and J by 6 bases; unmatched bases: 6.